This TCR beta chain emerged from a study of OX40 agonist ivuxolimab in advanced cancers. Across the whole study: Hepatocellular carcinoma, melanoma, renal cell or head and neck cancer was diagnosed in the dose-escalation patients. Overall study findings and caveats: Within 6 weeks, CD4+ and CD8+ blood T cells expanded clonally at 0.1 to 3.0 mg/kg.

Autoimmune disease history or systemic immunosuppression led to patients being barred. As for this clone: The antigen is not known.

V gave up 2 bases and J gave up 0 bases, with 7 bases separating them. Per germline, CDR1 MGHRA and CDR2 YSYEKL. The CDR3 runs to 14 residues. Method: immunoSEQ multiplex PCR; TCRdb's copy keeps in-frame clones and lacks some. In the table there are about 89,000 clones, approximately 90% of which are singletons. V gene TRBV4-1 combines with J gene TRBJ1-1; D uncertain. Specimen: CD4+ or CD8+ T cells sorted from blood, collected in a trial of the OX40 agonist ivuxolimab. This clonotype was sampled from an adult with an advanced solid tumor such as melanoma, head and neck, liver or kidney cancer. Here the CDR3 DNA reads TGCGCCAGCAGCCAATTCAGACTGAACACTGAAGCTTTCTTT. This encodes CASSQFRLNTEAFF.